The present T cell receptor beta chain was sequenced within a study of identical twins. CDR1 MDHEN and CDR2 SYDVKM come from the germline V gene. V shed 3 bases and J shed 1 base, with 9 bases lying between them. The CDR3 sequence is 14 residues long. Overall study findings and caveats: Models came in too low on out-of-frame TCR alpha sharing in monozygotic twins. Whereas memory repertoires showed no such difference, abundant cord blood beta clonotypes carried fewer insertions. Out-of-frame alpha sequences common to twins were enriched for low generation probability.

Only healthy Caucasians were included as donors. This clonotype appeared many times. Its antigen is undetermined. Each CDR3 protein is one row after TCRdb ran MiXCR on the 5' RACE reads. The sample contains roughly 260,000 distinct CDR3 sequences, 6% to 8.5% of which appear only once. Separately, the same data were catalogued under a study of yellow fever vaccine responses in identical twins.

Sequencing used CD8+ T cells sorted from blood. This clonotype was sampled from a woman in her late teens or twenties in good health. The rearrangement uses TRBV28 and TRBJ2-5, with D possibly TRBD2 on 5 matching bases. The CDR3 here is CASSLRVSQETQYF. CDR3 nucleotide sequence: TGTGCCAGCAGTTTGAGGGTTAGCCAAGAGACCCAGTACTTC.